Detailed here is one T cell receptor (beta chain). Its antigen is undetermined. Trimming shortened V by 1 base and J by 6 bases, and 14 bases separated the two germline ends. This CDR3 is 15 amino acids long. Germline V gives CDR1 MNHNY, CDR2 SVGAGI (reference sequence). The data were taken from a study of cytomegalovirus exposure and HLA in healthy donors. For the study at large: Within an early data release were around 87 million unique TCRs drawn from HLA-typed donors. Genotyping showed 70% to 90% of 350 to 400 donors falling in the Caucasian-associated ancestry cluster. Study-wide results and limits: Later findings reportedly placed an Asian-associated ancestry cluster below the approximately 670-donor mean for N-insertions.

Primers: 60 Vbeta forward and 13 Jbeta reverse. Libraries were prepared by immunoSEQ multiplex PCR; TCRdb keeps only in-frame clonotypes and omits some of them. This table holds about 190,000 clones, approximately 85% found once. The V gene is TRBV6-6, the J gene TRBJ2-3, with TRBD1 as a possible D gene (6 bases). What was sequenced was PBMCs. The receptor was derived from a woman aged 18-30 years in good health and CMV-seronegative. The CDR3 sequence is CASSYWDIVSDTQYF. The CDR3 DNA sequence: TGTGCCAGCAGTTACTGGGACATCGTATCGGATACGCAGTATTTT.